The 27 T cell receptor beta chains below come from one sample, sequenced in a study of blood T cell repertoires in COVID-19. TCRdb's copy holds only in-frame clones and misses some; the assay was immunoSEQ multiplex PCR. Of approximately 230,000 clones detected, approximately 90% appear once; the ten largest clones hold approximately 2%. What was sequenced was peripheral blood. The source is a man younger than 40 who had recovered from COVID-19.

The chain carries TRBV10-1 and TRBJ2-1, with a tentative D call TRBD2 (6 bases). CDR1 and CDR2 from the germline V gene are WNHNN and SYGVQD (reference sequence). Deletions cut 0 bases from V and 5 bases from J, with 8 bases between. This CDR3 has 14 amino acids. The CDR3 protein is CASSESAGHNEQFF. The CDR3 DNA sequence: TGCGCCAGCAGTGAGTCTGCGGGGCACAATGAGCAGTTCTTC.

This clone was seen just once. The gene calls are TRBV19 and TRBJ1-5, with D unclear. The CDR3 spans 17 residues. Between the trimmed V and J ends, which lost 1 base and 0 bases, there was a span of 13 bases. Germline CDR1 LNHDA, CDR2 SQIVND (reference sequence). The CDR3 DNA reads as TGTGCCAGTAGTATAGTGTGGCGGCTTTATAGCAATCAGCCCCAGCATTTT. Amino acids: CASSIVWRLYSNQPQHF. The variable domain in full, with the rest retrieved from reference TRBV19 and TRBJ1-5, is DGGITQSPKYLFRKEGQNVTLSCEQNLNHDAMYWYRQDPGQGLRLIYYSQIVNDFQKGDIAEGYSVSREKKESFPLTVTSAQKNPTAFYLCASSIVWRLYSNQPQHFGDGTRLSIL.

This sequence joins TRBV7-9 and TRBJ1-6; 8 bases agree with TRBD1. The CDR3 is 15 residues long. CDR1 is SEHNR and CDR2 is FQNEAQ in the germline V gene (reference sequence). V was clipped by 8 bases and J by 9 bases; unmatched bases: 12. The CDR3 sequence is CASAGQGSPFSPLHF. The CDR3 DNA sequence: TGTGCCAGCGCCGGACAGGGAAGCCCCTTTTCACCCCTCCACTTT.

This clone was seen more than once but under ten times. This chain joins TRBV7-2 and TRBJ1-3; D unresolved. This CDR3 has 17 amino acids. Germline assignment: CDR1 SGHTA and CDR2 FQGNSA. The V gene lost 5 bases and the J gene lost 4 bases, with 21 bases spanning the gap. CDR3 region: CASSPLPPGGGGNTIYF. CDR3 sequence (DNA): TGTGCCAGCAGCCCTCTTCCGCCGGGAGGTGGAGGAAACACCATATATTTT.

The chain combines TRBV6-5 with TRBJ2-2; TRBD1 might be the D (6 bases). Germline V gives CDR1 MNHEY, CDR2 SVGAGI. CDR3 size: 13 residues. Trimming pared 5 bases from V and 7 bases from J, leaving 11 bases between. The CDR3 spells CASSLQGNGELFF. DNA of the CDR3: TGTGCCAGCAGTCTCCAGGGGAACGGGGAGCTGTTTTTT.

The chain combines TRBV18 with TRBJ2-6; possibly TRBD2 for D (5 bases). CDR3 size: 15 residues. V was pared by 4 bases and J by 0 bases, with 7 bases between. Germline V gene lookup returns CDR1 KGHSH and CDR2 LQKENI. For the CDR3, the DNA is TGTGCCAGCTCACAAGGGAGCTCTGGGGCCAACGTCCTGACTTTC. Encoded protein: CASSQGSSGANVLTF.

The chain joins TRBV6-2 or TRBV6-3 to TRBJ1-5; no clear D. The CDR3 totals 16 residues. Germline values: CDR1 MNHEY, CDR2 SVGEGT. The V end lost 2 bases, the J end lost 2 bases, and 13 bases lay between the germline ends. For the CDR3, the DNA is TGTGCCAGCAGTTACGAGATGAGGAGTGGCAATCAGCCCCAGCATTTT. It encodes CASSYEMRSGNQPQHF.

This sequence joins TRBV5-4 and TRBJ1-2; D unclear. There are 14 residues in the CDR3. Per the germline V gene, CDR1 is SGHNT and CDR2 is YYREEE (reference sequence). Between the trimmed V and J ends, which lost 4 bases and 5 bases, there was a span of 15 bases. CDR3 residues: CASSLGFTAYGYTF. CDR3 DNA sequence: TGTGCCAGCAGCCTCGGTTTCACAGCTTATGGCTACACCTTC. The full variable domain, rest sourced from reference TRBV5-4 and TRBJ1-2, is ETGVTQSPTHLIKTRGQQVTLRCSSQSGHNTVSWYQQALGQGPQFIFQYYREEENGRGNFPPRFSGLQFPNYSSELNVNALELDDSALYLCASSLGFTAYGYTFGSGTRLTVV.

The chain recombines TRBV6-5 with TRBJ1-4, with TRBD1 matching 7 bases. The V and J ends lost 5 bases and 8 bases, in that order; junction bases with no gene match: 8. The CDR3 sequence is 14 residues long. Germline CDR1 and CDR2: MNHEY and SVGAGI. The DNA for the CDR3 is TGTGCCAGCAGTCCATCAGGGGGTTGGGAAAAACTGTTTTTT. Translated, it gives CASSPSGGWEKLFF.

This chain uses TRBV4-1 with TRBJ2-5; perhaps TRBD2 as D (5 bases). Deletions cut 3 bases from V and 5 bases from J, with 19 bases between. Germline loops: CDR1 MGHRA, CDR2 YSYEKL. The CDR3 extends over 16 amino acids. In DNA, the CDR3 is TGCGCCAGCAGCCAGATTCCGGGCCTAGCCGTGGAGACCCAGTACTTC. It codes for CASSQIPGLAVETQYF.

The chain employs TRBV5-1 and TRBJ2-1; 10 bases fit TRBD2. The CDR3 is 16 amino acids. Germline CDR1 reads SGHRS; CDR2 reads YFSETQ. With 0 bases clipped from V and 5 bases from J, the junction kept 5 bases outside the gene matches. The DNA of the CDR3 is TGCGCCAGCAGCTTGGGCCCAGCGGGGGGGAACAATGAGCAGTTCTTC. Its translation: CASSLGPAGGNNEQFF.

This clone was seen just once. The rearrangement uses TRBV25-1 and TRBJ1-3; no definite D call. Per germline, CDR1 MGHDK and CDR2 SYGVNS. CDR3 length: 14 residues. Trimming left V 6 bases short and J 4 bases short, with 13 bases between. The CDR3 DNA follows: TGTGCCAGCAGCGTTCCGGGGTCAGGAAACACCATATATTTT. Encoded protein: CASSVPGSGNTIYF.

For the CDR3, the DNA is TGTGCCACCAGCAGAGATCCCCCTTCGTCGGGTATAGAGACCCAGTACTTC. This sequence encodes CATSRDPPSSGIETQYF. The chain joins TRBV15 to TRBJ2-5; D is undetermined. This CDR3 is built from 17 residues. CDR1 and CDR2 (germline): LNHNV, YYDKDF (reference sequence). V was trimmed by 0 bases and J by 4 bases, leaving 18 bases between them.

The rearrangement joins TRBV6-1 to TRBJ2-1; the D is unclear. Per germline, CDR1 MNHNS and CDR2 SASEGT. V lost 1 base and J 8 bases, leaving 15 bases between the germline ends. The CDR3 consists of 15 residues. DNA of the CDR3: TGTGCCAGCAGTGAAGGAAGCGCGTACTGGGATGAGCAGTTCTTC. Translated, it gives CASSEGSAYWDEQFF.

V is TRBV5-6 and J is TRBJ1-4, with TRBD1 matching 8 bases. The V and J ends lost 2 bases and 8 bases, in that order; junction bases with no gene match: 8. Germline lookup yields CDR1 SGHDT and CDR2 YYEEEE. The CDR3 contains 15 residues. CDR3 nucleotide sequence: TGTGCCAGCAGCTTTGACAGGGGCCGGAACGAAAAACTGTTTTTT. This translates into CASSFDRGRNEKLFF.

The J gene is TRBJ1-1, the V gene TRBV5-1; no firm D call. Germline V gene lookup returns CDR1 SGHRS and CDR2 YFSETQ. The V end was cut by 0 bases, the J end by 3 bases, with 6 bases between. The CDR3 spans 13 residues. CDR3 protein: CASSLALYTEAFF. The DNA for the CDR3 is TGCGCCAGCAGCTTGGCTCTATACACTGAAGCTTTCTTT.

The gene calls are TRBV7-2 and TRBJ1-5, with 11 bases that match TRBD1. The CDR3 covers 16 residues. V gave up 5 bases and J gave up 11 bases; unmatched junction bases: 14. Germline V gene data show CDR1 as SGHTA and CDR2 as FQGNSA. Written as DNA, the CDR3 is TGTGCCAGCAGCGCCCCGGGACAGGGGGATTTGGGGTCCCAGCATTTT. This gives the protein CASSAPGQGDLGSQHF.

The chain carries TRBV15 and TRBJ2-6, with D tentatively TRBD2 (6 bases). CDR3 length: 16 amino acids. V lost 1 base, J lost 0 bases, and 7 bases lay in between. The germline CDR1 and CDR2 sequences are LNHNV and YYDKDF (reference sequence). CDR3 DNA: TGTGCCACCAGCAGAGGGGGGGTCTCTGGGGCCAACGTCCTGACTTTC. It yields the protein CATSRGGVSGANVLTF.

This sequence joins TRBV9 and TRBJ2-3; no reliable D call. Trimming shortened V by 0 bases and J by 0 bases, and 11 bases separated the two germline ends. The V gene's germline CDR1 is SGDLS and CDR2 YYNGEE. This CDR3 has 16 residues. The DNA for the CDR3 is TGTGCCAGCAGCGTAGAAGGAGCAGCTAGCACAGATACGCAGTATTTT. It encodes CASSVEGAASTDTQYF.

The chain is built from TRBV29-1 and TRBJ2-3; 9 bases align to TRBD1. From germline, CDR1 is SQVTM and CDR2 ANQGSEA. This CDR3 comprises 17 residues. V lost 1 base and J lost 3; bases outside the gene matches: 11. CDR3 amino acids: CSVEGSRDRERTDTQYF. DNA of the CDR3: TGCAGCGTTGAAGGGAGCCGGGACAGGGAAAGAACAGATACGCAGTATTTT.

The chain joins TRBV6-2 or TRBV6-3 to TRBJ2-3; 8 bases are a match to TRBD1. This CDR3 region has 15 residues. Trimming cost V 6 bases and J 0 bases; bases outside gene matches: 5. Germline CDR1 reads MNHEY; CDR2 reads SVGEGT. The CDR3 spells CASSPQGVSTDTQYF. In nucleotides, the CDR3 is TGTGCCAGCAGCCCACAGGGGGTTAGCACAGATACGCAGTATTTT.

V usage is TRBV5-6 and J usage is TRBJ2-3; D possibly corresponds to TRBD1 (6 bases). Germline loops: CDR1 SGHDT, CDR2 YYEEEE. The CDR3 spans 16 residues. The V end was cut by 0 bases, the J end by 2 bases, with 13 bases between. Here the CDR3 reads CASSLAGTLYTDTQYF. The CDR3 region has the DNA TGTGCCAGCAGCTTGGCCGGGACATTATACACAGATACGCAGTATTTT.

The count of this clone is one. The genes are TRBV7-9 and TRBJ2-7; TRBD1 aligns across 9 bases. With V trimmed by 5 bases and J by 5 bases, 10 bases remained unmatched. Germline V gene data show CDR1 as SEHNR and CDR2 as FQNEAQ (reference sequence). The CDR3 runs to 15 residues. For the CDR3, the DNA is TGTGCCAGCAGCCTATTGGGGACAGGGACAAACGAGCAGTACTTC. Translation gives CASSLLGTGTNEQYF.

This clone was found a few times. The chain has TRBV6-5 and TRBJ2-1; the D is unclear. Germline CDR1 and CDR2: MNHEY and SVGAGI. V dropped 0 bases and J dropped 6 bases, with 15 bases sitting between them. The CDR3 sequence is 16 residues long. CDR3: CASSYSPGNMVNEQFF. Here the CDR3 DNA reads TGTGCCAGCAGTTACTCACCGGGTAATATGGTCAATGAGCAGTTCTTC.

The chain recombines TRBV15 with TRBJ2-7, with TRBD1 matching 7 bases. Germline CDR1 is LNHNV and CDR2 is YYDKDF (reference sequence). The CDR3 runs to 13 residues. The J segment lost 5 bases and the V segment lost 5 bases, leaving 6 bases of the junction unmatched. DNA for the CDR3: TGTGCCACCAGCCGCGACAGGGATCACGAGCAGTACTTC. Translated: CATSRDRDHEQYF.

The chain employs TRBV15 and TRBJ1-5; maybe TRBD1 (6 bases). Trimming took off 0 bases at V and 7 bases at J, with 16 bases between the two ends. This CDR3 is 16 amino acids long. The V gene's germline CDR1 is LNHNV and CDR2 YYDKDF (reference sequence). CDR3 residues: CATSRDIPTGRQPQHF. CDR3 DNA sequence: TGTGCCACCAGCAGAGACATCCCGACAGGACGGCAGCCCCAGCATTTT.

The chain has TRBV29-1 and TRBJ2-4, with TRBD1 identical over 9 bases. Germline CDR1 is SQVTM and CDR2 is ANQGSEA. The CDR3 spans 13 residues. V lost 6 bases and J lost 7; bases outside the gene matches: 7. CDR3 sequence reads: CSVGVGQGNIQYF. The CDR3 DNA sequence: TGCAGCGTGGGGGTGGGACAGGGTAACATTCAGTACTTC. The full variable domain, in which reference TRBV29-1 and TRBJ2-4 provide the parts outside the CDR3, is SAVISQKPSRDICQRGTSLTIQCQVDSQVTMMFWYRQQPGQSLTLIATANQGSEATYESGFVIDKFPISRPNLTFSTLTVSNMSPEDSSIYLCSVGVGQGNIQYFGAGTRLSVL.